The 17 T cell receptor beta chains in this list originate from one sample, sequenced in a study of blood T cell repertoires in COVID-19. Assay: immunoSEQ multiplex PCR; the TCRdb copy retains only in-frame clones and omits some. This sample yields about 300,000 clones, of which 90% are seen a single time; roughly 1.1% belongs to the top ten. Sequences were obtained from PBMCs or T cells enriched from blood (not recorded which). These receptors originate from a woman aged 25 to 39 who had recovered from COVID-19.

The CDR3 loop is CASSQDLRGAGQYF. CDR3 DNA sequence: TGTGCCAGCAGCCAAGATCTCCGGGGGGCCGGGCAGTACTTC. The chain carries TRBV3-1 (or the pseudogene TRBV3-2) and TRBJ2-7; D may be TRBD2 (7 bases). The CDR3 loop spans 14 amino acids. The V gene's germline CDR1 is LGHDT and CDR2 YNNKEL (reference sequence). V lost 0 bases, J lost 9 bases, and 15 bases lay in between.

The rearrangement joins TRBV15 to TRBJ2-1; 15 bases are shared with TRBD2. The CDR3 is made up of 20 amino acids. The germline V gene encodes CDR1 LNHNV and CDR2 YYDKDF (reference sequence). The V and J ends lost 3 bases and 4 bases, in that order; junction bases with no gene match: 13. The CDR3 reads CATSRPKGLAGGKGYNEQFF. CDR3 DNA: TGTGCCACCAGCAGGCCCAAAGGACTAGCGGGAGGGAAGGGATACAATGAGCAGTTCTTC.

The chain links TRBV7-2 to TRBJ2-2; the match to TRBD2 covers 16 bases. The V gene's germline CDR1 is SGHTA and CDR2 FQGNSA. This CDR3 contains 17 residues. Losses at the gene ends were 4 bases for V and 7 bases for J; bases not matched to a gene: 6. The CDR3 DNA reads as TGTGCCAGCAGCTCCCCAGGGACTAGCGGGGGGGGCGGGGAGCTGTTTTTT. Protein: CASSSPGTSGGGGELFF.

The chain recombines TRBV10-3 with TRBJ1-2, with TRBD1 as a possible D gene (6 bases). The CDR3 is 13 amino acids. V lost 6 bases to trimming and J lost 6 bases, with 14 bases between them. The V gene's germline CDR1 is ENHRY and CDR2 SYGVKD. CDR3 region: CAIRDSKENGYTF. The CDR3 bases are TGTGCCATCAGGGACAGCAAGGAAAATGGCTACACCTTC.

The chain joins TRBV7-8 to TRBJ1-1; D unresolved. Germline CDR1 SGHVS, CDR2 FQNEAQ. The CDR3 has 15 residues. V was cut by 5 bases and J by 0 bases, with 13 bases left in between. The CDR3 bases are TGTGCCAGCAGCCTGGGAGAGAAAATGAACACTGAAGCTTTCTTT. It encodes CASSLGEKMNTEAFF.

The genes are TRBV10-2 and TRBJ2-1; D possibly corresponds to TRBD2 (5 bases). V was shortened by 4 bases and J by 1 base, with 11 bases between the two germline ends. CDR1 WSHSY and CDR2 SAAADI come from the germline V gene. This CDR3 spans 15 amino acids. CDR3 sequence reads: CASSGASRSYNEQFF. CDR3 bases: TGCGCCAGCAGTGGGGCTAGCCGATCCTACAATGAGCAGTTCTTC.

The rearrangement links TRBV7-9 to TRBJ1-1; D not certain. Germline loops: CDR1 SEHNR, CDR2 FQNEAQ (reference sequence). This CDR3 contains 12 residues. Trimming took off 4 bases at V and 6 bases at J, with 9 bases between the two ends. CDR3 DNA sequence: TGTGCCAGCAGCTCAGGTATACCTGAAGCTTTCTTT. Translation: CASSSGIPEAFF.

The rearrangement links TRBV28 to TRBJ1-4, with TRBD1 identical over 8 bases. This CDR3 has 14 amino acids. The ends lost 5 bases at V and 6 bases at J; junction bases unmatched: 5. CDR1 MDHEN and CDR2 SYDVKM come from the germline V gene. The CDR3 coding sequence is TGTGCCAGCAGTCCAGGGGGCTTGTATGAAAAACTGTTTTTT. Translating gives CASSPGGLYEKLFF. Based on the CDR3 plus reference TRBV28 and TRBJ1-4, the full variable domain is DVKVTQSSRYLVKRTGEKVFLECVQDMDHENMFWYRQDPGLGLRLIYFSYDVKMKEKGDIPEGYSVSREKKERFSLILESASTNQTSMYLCASSPGGLYEKLFFGSGTQLSVL.

This rearrangement joins TRBV5-1 to TRBJ2-1; the match to TRBD2 covers 11 bases. The J segment lost 1 base and the V segment lost 1 base, leaving 7 bases of the junction unmatched. CDR3 length: 18 residues. Germline loops: CDR1 SGHRS, CDR2 YFSETQ. CDR3 sequence reads: CASSLSSGTSGSYNEQFF. The DNA of the CDR3 is TGCGCCAGCAGCTTGTCCTCCGGGACTAGCGGTTCCTACAATGAGCAGTTCTTC.

The CDR3 coding sequence is TGTGCCAGCAGCTTAGACCGCGGAGATGAGCAGTTCTTC. This sequence encodes CASSLDRGDEQFF. The V gene is TRBV13, the J gene TRBJ2-1; D unresolved. There are 13 residues in the CDR3. Germline V lookup: CDR1 PRHDT, CDR2 FYEKMQ (reference sequence). V was clipped by 1 base and J by 8 bases, with 9 bases between them.

The J gene is TRBJ1-1, the V gene TRBV12-3 or TRBV12-4; D remains unclear. Trimming removed 6 bases from V and 5 bases from J, with 10 bases in between. The CDR3 runs 12 residues. The CDR3 protein is CASSPQETEAFF. The CDR3 nucleotides read TGTGCCAGCAGCCCTCAAGAGACTGAAGCTTTCTTT.

The gene calls are TRBV19 and TRBJ2-5; D unclear. The CDR3 length is 15 residues. The germline V gene has CDR1 LNHDA and CDR2 SQIVND (reference sequence). Trimming shortened V by 3 bases and J by 1 base, and 12 bases separated the two germline ends. The CDR3 reads CASSIYGQFQETQYF. CDR3 in DNA: TGTGCCAGTAGTATTTATGGGCAGTTCCAAGAGACCCAGTACTTC.

The chain has TRBV10-3 and TRBJ1-2; D might be TRBD1 (5 bases). Trimming pared 3 bases from V and 7 bases from J, leaving 24 bases between. The CDR3 sequence is 17 residues long. Germline assignment: CDR1 ENHRY and CDR2 SYGVKD. CDR3 amino acids: CAISEGAGIRVYRGYTF. In DNA form, the CDR3 reads TGTGCCATCAGTGAAGGGGCAGGGATTCGGGTTTATCGTGGCTACACCTTC.

The chain uses TRBV11-2 and TRBJ2-7; D gene unclear. The germline V gene has CDR1 SGHAT and CDR2 FQNNGV. Trimming cost V 4 bases and J 1 base, with 8 bases left between them. CDR3 length equals 13 residues. CDR3 protein: CASSSPGSYEQYF. CDR3 nucleotides: TGTGCCAGCAGCTCTCCGGGTTCCTACGAGCAGTACTTC.

The chain couples TRBV9 to TRBJ2-5; TRBD1 aligns across 7 bases. Trimming removed 4 bases from V and 1 base from J; junction bases left unmatched: 4. CDR1 and CDR2 from the germline V gene are SGDLS and YYNGEE. The CDR3 runs to 14 residues. CDR3 region: CASSPGDSQETQYF. For the CDR3, the DNA is TGTGCCAGCAGCCCAGGGGACAGCCAAGAGACCCAGTACTTC.

The chain couples TRBV7-6 to TRBJ1-1; 7 bases match TRBD1. The CDR3 is 16 amino acids. Per the germline V gene, CDR1 is SGHVS and CDR2 is FNYEAQ. With 5 bases clipped from V and 1 base from J, the junction kept 10 bases outside the gene matches. DNA for the CDR3: TGTGCCAGCAGCCCAAAACCCGGGACAGCGAACACTGAAGCTTTCTTT. It is translated as CASSPKPGTANTEAFF.

V is TRBV5-1 and J is TRBJ2-1; the D is unclear. Germline loops: CDR1 SGHRS, CDR2 YFSETQ. Trimming stripped 0 bases from V and 5 bases from J, with 9 bases between. This CDR3 has 14 amino acids. The CDR3 protein is CASSLGSGNNEQFF. The CDR3 nucleotides are TGCGCCAGCAGCTTGGGATCAGGCAACAATGAGCAGTTCTTC.